A single TCR beta chain is shown here with its context. This receptor's antigen is unknown. Relative to the germline gene, one junction end is altered; a read error may explain this. Reading from cysteine to phenylalanine, the CDR3 counts 14 amino acids. The kept DNA is CDR3 alone, 42 bases in frame from the first base. This entry belongs to a study of T-cell memory formation after mild COVID-19 (dated by TCRdb to 2020 to 2023). Study-wide context: TCR sequence clusters from the two donors were found to be largely donor specific. Longitudinal TCRalpha and TCRbeta repertoire sequencing tracked T-cell clones expanding and contracting after mild COVID-19 in a couple of donors. Two young, previously healthy adult volunteers, one female and one male, were included in the cohort. Study-level results and caveats: Contracting CD4+ clones were found mainly in CM and EM memory subsets, while CD8+ clones were enriched in EMRA. Some responding clones were detected in pre-infection memory, which suggested that pre-existing cross-reactive memory T cells had joined the SARS-CoV-2 response. The study covered only a couple of mild cases, and larger cohorts including severe cases with pre-infection samples were considered necessary. Whether the second-wave clones peaking on day 37 were SARS-CoV-2 specific was not confirmed. From day 15 to 85, contracting clones showed balanced CD4/CD8 phenotypes, whereas a second wave of clones that expanded from day 15 to 37 leaned towards CD4+.

These reads were obtained on an Illumina NovaSeq 6000. Using 5'RACE with constant-segment primers, TCRalpha and TCRbeta cDNA libraries were constructed, with sample barcodes and unique molecular identifiers added in the process. RNA was extracted from every sample with Trizol reagent. Library amplification was performed in two PCR steps, and a second sample barcode and Illumina TruSeq adapters were introduced in the second step. Libraries were sequenced on an Illumina NovaSeq with 2 x 150 bp paired-end reads. As for the authors' bioinformatics: Demultiplexing of reads and collapsing into UMI-guided consensus sequences were performed with migec v1.2.7. Using mixcr v2.1.11, UMI consensuses were aligned to TRA and TRB V and J templates and then assembled into clonotypes. A clonotype was counted as expanded or contracted only if both edgeR and NoisET called the change significant, with noise models trained on biological replicates. For edgeR calls, the cutoffs were a false discovery rate-adjusted p below 0.01 and a log2 fold-change threshold of 1. PCA with hierarchical clustering of max-normalized trajectories of the 1000 most abundant clonotypes was used as exploratory dynamics analysis. Separately sequenced CD4+ and CD8+ repertoires were used to assign a CD4 or CD8 phenotype to each responding clone. TCRdb reprocessed the public reads (quality trimming at Q25 with fastp, clone calling with MiXCR) and kept in-frame beta chains. Identical CDR3 proteins give one entry, which carries the most common genes and DNA. These V and J calls rely on TCRdb rather than the paper's analysis. This sample lists 410,000 or so distinct CDR3 sequences; 20% to 30% were detected once. Over 10% of the sample comes from the top ten.

Ficoll-Paque density gradient centrifugation was used to isolate PBMCs. This clonotype was sampled from an adult woman who had mild COVID-19 (a few samples of this study predate the infection). The sample titles of this study are shuffled in the database, so cell type and time point are left out; the donor was told from shared clones. The V and J genes are TRBV12-3 or TRBV12-4 and TRBJ2-4; the D gene is possibly TRBD2, with 6 bases matching. Sample: PBMCs or a T cell subset sorted from them (not recorded which). The CDR3: CASGLAAAKNIQYF. DNA sequence: TGTGCCAGCGGTTTAGCGGCAGCCAAAAACATTCAGTACTTC.